Listed below are T cell receptor beta chains from one sample, sequenced in a study of T cells after yellow fever vaccination. TCRdb re-derived calls from the 5' RACE reads in MiXCR, one entry per CDR3 protein. The table has hundreds of thousands of distinct CDR3 sequences, around 13% seen once; the top ten hold about 3%. The sequencing used CD4+ T cells sorted from PBMCs, collected 15 days after the yellow fever booster vaccination. The receptor set was obtained from a man between 18 and 29 years old who received the YFV17D yellow fever vaccine. Both conserved end residues are part of each CDR3. Each record gives: clone size, J gene, D gene, V gene, CDR3 protein, CDR3 DNA. D genes are given only for firm matches. Only part of the rows carry a size: once, few, many, or a class if the clone is expanded.

clone_size: few; j_call: TRBJ2-7; d_call: TRBD2; v_call: TRBV2; cdr3_aa: CASSGEGHEQYF; cdr3_nt: TGTGCCAGCAGCGGGGAGGGTCACGAGCAGTACTTC
clone_size: NA; j_call: TRBJ1-1; d_call: NA; v_call: TRBV11-2; cdr3_aa: CASSLEQATEAFF; cdr3_nt: TGTGCCAGCAGCTTAGAGCAGGCCACTGAAGCTTTCTTT
clone_size: few; j_call: TRBJ1-1; d_call: NA; v_call: TRBV14; cdr3_aa: CASSQGWGIYTEAFF; cdr3_nt: TGTGCCAGCAGCCAAGGTTGGGGGATTTACACTGAAGCTTTCTTT
clone_size: NA; j_call: TRBJ2-6; d_call: NA; v_call: TRBV6-5; cdr3_aa: CASSFGQALPGANVLTF; cdr3_nt: TGTGCCAGCAGTTTCGGGCAGGCATTACCTGGGGCCAACGTCCTGACTTTC
clone_size: many; j_call: TRBJ1-6; d_call: NA; v_call: TRBV12-3/TRBV12-4; cdr3_aa: CASSLGVAPLHF; cdr3_nt: TGTGCCAGCAGTTTAGGAGTCGCACCCCTCCACTTT
clone_size: many; j_call: TRBJ2-7; d_call: TRBD1; v_call: TRBV5-1; cdr3_aa: CASSWDRAQSGEQYF; cdr3_nt: TGCGCCAGCAGCTGGGACAGGGCGCAGTCGGGCGAGCAGTACTTC
clone_size: many; j_call: TRBJ2-5; d_call: TRBD2; v_call: TRBV30; cdr3_aa: CAGRLAAETQYF; cdr3_nt: TGTGCCGGACGACTAGCAGCAGAGACCCAGTACTTC
clone_size: few; j_call: TRBJ2-7; d_call: NA; v_call: TRBV6-5; cdr3_aa: CASSYEIRTANYEQYF; cdr3_nt: TGTGCCAGCAGTTACGAGATTCGGACAGCAAACTACGAGCAGTACTTC
clone_size: NA; j_call: TRBJ1-6; d_call: NA; v_call: TRBV5-1; cdr3_aa: CASSYGTNSPLHF; cdr3_nt: TGCGCCAGCAGCTACGGGACCAATTCACCCCTCCACTTT
clone_size: few; j_call: TRBJ2-5; d_call: TRBD2; v_call: TRBV6-6; cdr3_aa: CASGFPAGEETQYF; cdr3_nt: TGTGCCAGCGGATTCCCAGCGGGGGAAGAGACCCAGTACTTC
clone_size: once; j_call: TRBJ1-1; d_call: NA; v_call: TRBV6-2/TRBV6-3; cdr3_aa: CASSEQGFDTEAFF; cdr3_nt: TGTGCCAGCAGTGAACAGGGATTTGACACTGAAGCTTTCTTT
clone_size: NA; j_call: TRBJ1-5; d_call: NA; v_call: TRBV6-2/TRBV6-3; cdr3_aa: CASRDRINQPQHF; cdr3_nt: TGTGCCAGCAGGGACAGAATCAATCAGCCCCAGCATTTT
clone_size: NA; j_call: TRBJ1-5; d_call: NA; v_call: TRBV10-3; cdr3_aa: CATRTDQGPQHF; cdr3_nt: TGTGCCACAAGGACGGATCAGGGGCCCCAGCATTTT
clone_size: NA; j_call: TRBJ2-6; d_call: NA; v_call: TRBV5-1; cdr3_aa: CASRFEAAGANVLTF; cdr3_nt: TGCGCCAGCAGATTTGAGGCAGCTGGGGCCAACGTCCTGACTTTC
clone_size: NA; j_call: TRBJ2-2; d_call: NA; v_call: TRBV19; cdr3_aa: CASSISGYRRTGELFF; cdr3_nt: TGTGCCAGTAGTATCTCGGGATATAGGAGGACCGGGGAGCTGTTTTTT
clone_size: many; j_call: TRBJ1-2; d_call: TRBD1; v_call: TRBV7-2; cdr3_aa: CASSLGQGGGYTF; cdr3_nt: TGTGCCAGCAGCCTGGGACAGGGAGGAGGCTACACCTTC
clone_size: many; j_call: TRBJ2-1; d_call: TRBD1; v_call: TRBV7-2; cdr3_aa: CASSDLGTGYYNEQFF; cdr3_nt: TGTGCCAGCAGCGACCTAGGGACAGGGTACTACAATGAGCAGTTCTTC
clone_size: many; j_call: TRBJ2-1; d_call: NA; v_call: TRBV29-1; cdr3_aa: CSVKGQTYNEQFF; cdr3_nt: TGCAGCGTAAAAGGTCAAACCTACAATGAGCAGTTCTTC
clone_size: NA; j_call: TRBJ1-2; d_call: TRBD1; v_call: TRBV28; cdr3_aa: CASSAGQYYGYTF; cdr3_nt: TGTGCCAGCAGTGCGGGACAGTACTATGGCTACACCTTC
clone_size: many; j_call: TRBJ1-1; d_call: NA; v_call: TRBV5-1; cdr3_aa: CASSFRDTEAFF; cdr3_nt: TGCGCCAGCAGCTTCAGGGACACTGAAGCTTTCTTT
clone_size: NA; j_call: TRBJ2-1; d_call: TRBD1; v_call: TRBV10-3; cdr3_aa: CAITGTEYNEQFF; cdr3_nt: TGTGCCATAACCGGGACAGAGTACAATGAGCAGTTCTTC
clone_size: NA; j_call: TRBJ2-5; d_call: NA; v_call: TRBV14; cdr3_aa: CAKGAAWPGETQYF; cdr3_nt: TGTGCCAAAGGTGCGGCTTGGCCAGGGGAGACCCAGTACTTC
clone_size: many; j_call: TRBJ1-1; d_call: NA; v_call: TRBV5-1; cdr3_aa: CASSLIGLGAMNTEAFF; cdr3_nt: TGCGCCAGCAGCTTGATAGGGCTCGGGGCCATGAACACTGAAGCTTTCTTT
clone_size: NA; j_call: TRBJ2-5; d_call: NA; v_call: TRBV5-1; cdr3_aa: CASSLAGRLGETQYF; cdr3_nt: TGCGCCAGCAGCTTGGCGGGGCGCCTTGGGGAGACCCAGTACTTC
clone_size: NA; j_call: TRBJ2-1; d_call: NA; v_call: TRBV10-3; cdr3_aa: CAAGQHNEQFF; cdr3_nt: TGTGCCGCCGGACAGCACAATGAGCAGTTCTTC
clone_size: NA; j_call: TRBJ2-4; d_call: NA; v_call: TRBV2; cdr3_aa: CASSDHRDRDKNIQYF; cdr3_nt: TGTGCCAGCAGCGACCACCGGGACCGAGACAAAAACATTCAGTACTTC
clone_size: NA; j_call: TRBJ2-2; d_call: NA; v_call: TRBV20-1; cdr3_aa: CSAKGEGIDTGELFF; cdr3_nt: TGCAGTGCTAAGGGTGAGGGTATTGACACCGGGGAGCTGTTTTTT
clone_size: NA; j_call: TRBJ2-4; d_call: TRBD2; v_call: TRBV12-3/TRBV12-4; cdr3_aa: CASSLRTSGGLAKNIQYF; cdr3_nt: TGTGCCAGCAGTTTAAGAACTAGCGGGGGCCTAGCCAAAAACATTCAGTACTTC
clone_size: NA; j_call: TRBJ2-3; d_call: TRBD2; v_call: TRBV20-1; cdr3_aa: CSAAESAGGAADTQYF; cdr3_nt: TGCAGTGCAGCGGAGAGTGCCGGGGGGGCGGCAGATACGCAGTATTTT
clone_size: few; j_call: TRBJ2-1; d_call: NA; v_call: TRBV10-1; cdr3_aa: CASSEAPSNEQFF; cdr3_nt: TGCGCCAGCAGTGAGGCTCCCTCAAATGAGCAGTTCTTC
clone_size: NA; j_call: TRBJ1-6; d_call: NA; v_call: TRBV3-1; cdr3_aa: CASSRRSYNSPLHF; cdr3_nt: TGTGCCAGCAGCCGGCGCTCCTATAATTCACCCCTCCACTTT
clone_size: few; j_call: TRBJ2-4; d_call: TRBD2; v_call: TRBV11-2; cdr3_aa: CASSLVGYFGRAKNIQYF; cdr3_nt: TGTGCCAGCAGCTTAGTGGGATATTTCGGGAGGGCCAAAAACATTCAGTACTTC
clone_size: NA; j_call: TRBJ2-5; d_call: NA; v_call: TRBV5-1; cdr3_aa: CASSKQGGETQYF; cdr3_nt: TGCGCCAGCAGTAAACAGGGAGGGGAGACCCAGTACTTC
clone_size: few; j_call: TRBJ1-6; d_call: NA; v_call: TRBV28; cdr3_aa: CASTSGATNSPLHF; cdr3_nt: TGTGCCAGCACCTCTGGGGCTACTAATTCACCCCTCCACTTT
clone_size: NA; j_call: TRBJ1-1; d_call: TRBD1; v_call: TRBV9; cdr3_aa: CASSVGPGQGQIEAFF; cdr3_nt: TGTGCCAGCAGCGTAGGACCGGGACAGGGTCAAATCGAAGCTTTCTTT
clone_size: NA; j_call: TRBJ2-5; d_call: NA; v_call: TRBV9; cdr3_aa: CASSADRQETQYF; cdr3_nt: TGTGCCAGCAGCGCCGACAGACAAGAGACCCAGTACTTC
clone_size: NA; j_call: TRBJ2-1; d_call: TRBD2; v_call: TRBV9; cdr3_aa: CASSVGGLAGEQFF; cdr3_nt: TGTGCCAGCAGCGTAGGGGGACTAGCTGGGGAGCAGTTCTTC
clone_size: NA; j_call: TRBJ2-7; d_call: NA; v_call: TRBV9; cdr3_aa: CASSVGPAREHEQYF; cdr3_nt: TGTGCCAGCAGCGTAGGTCCAGCGAGGGAACACGAGCAGTACTTC
clone_size: NA; j_call: TRBJ1-2; d_call: NA; v_call: TRBV4-1; cdr3_aa: CASSSRDGSSNYGYTF; cdr3_nt: TGCGCCAGCAGCTCTCGGGACGGCTCGAGTAACTATGGCTACACCTTC
clone_size: many; j_call: TRBJ2-3; d_call: TRBD2; v_call: TRBV7-9; cdr3_aa: CASTDQRGASTDTQYF; cdr3_nt: TGTGCCAGCACCGACCAGCGGGGGGCTAGCACAGATACGCAGTATTTT
clone_size: NA; j_call: TRBJ1-4; d_call: NA; v_call: TRBV5-1; cdr3_aa: CASSRDRVATNEKLFF; cdr3_nt: TGCGCCAGCAGCCGCGATCGAGTTGCAACTAATGAAAAACTGTTTTTT
clone_size: many; j_call: TRBJ2-1; d_call: NA; v_call: TRBV15; cdr3_aa: CATSRDPGDEQFF; cdr3_nt: TGTGCCACCAGCAGAGATCCGGGGGATGAGCAGTTCTTC
clone_size: NA; j_call: TRBJ1-2; d_call: TRBD1; v_call: TRBV3-1; cdr3_aa: CASSTRQGSGYTF; cdr3_nt: TGTGCCAGCAGCACCCGACAGGGAAGCGGCTACACCTTC
clone_size: NA; j_call: TRBJ1-1; d_call: NA; v_call: TRBV3-1; cdr3_aa: CASSQVGGRGPDTEAFF; cdr3_nt: TGTGCCAGCAGCCAAGTGGGGGGCCGTGGTCCTGACACTGAAGCTTTCTTT
clone_size: NA; j_call: TRBJ2-5; d_call: NA; v_call: TRBV6-1; cdr3_aa: CASSDRAAGTQYF; cdr3_nt: TGTGCCAGCAGTGATCGGGCGGCGGGGACCCAGTACTTC
clone_size: many; j_call: TRBJ2-3; d_call: NA; v_call: TRBV10-3; cdr3_aa: CAISESILDPRYF; cdr3_nt: TGTGCCATCAGTGAGTCGATTCTGGACCCCAGGTATTTT
clone_size: once; j_call: TRBJ1-1; d_call: NA; v_call: TRBV5-1; cdr3_aa: CASSLLPGLKNTEAFF; cdr3_nt: TGCGCCAGCAGCTTGTTGCCAGGGCTCAAGAACACTGAAGCTTTCTTT
clone_size: many; j_call: TRBJ1-1; d_call: TRBD1; v_call: TRBV11-2; cdr3_aa: CASSHLWDRSRAEAFF; cdr3_nt: TGTGCCAGCAGCCACCTCTGGGACAGGTCGAGGGCTGAAGCTTTCTTT
clone_size: many; j_call: TRBJ2-5; d_call: NA; v_call: TRBV5-1; cdr3_aa: CASSRRYQETQYF; cdr3_nt: TGCGCCAGCAGCCGGAGGTACCAAGAGACCCAGTACTTC
clone_size: few; j_call: TRBJ2-1; d_call: NA; v_call: TRBV20-1; cdr3_aa: CSARVSSASSYNEQFF; cdr3_nt: TGCAGTGCTAGAGTCTCTAGCGCCAGCTCCTACAATGAGCAGTTCTTC
clone_size: NA; j_call: TRBJ1-1; d_call: NA; v_call: TRBV5-4; cdr3_aa: CASSFPGLNTEAFF; cdr3_nt: TGTGCCAGCAGCTTCCCGGGGTTGAACACTGAAGCTTTCTTT
clone_size: many; j_call: TRBJ1-4; d_call: NA; v_call: TRBV2; cdr3_aa: CASSDPLWFRTNEKLFF; cdr3_nt: TGTGCCAGCAGTGATCCCCTGTGGTTCCGAACTAATGAAAAACTGTTTTTT
clone_size: NA; j_call: TRBJ2-3; d_call: NA; v_call: TRBV7-9; cdr3_aa: CASSLRGAGSDTQYF; cdr3_nt: TGTGCCAGCAGCTTACGGGGGGCGGGATCAGATACGCAGTATTTT